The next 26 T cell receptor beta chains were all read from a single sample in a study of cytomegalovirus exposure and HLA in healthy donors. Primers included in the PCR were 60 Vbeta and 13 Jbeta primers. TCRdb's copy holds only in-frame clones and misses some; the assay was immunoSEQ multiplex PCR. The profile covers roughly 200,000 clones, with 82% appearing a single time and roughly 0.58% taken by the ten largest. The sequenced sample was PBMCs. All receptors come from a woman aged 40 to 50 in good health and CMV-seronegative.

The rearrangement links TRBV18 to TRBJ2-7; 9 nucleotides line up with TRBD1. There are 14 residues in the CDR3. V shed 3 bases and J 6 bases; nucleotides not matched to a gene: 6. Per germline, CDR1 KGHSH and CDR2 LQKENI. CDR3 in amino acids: CASSPGTGLREQYF. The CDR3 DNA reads TGTGCCAGCTCACCCGGGACAGGGCTTCGCGAGCAGTACTTC.

The CDR3 bases are TGTGCCAGCGGGGAGCGCGATACGCAGTATTTT. Translating gives CASGERDTQYF. V and J are TRBV19 and TRBJ2-3, with D tentatively TRBD2 (5 bases). There are 11 residues in the CDR3. Trimming took 9 bases from V and 6 from J, leaving 10 bases between them. Germline CDR1 and CDR2: LNHDA and SQIVND (reference sequence).

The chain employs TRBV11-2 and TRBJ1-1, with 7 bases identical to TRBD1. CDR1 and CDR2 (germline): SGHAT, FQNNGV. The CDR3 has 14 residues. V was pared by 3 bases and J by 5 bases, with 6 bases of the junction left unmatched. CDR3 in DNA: TGTGCCAGCAGCTTTAGGACAGGCAGGACTGAAGCTTTCTTT. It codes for CASSFRTGRTEAFF.

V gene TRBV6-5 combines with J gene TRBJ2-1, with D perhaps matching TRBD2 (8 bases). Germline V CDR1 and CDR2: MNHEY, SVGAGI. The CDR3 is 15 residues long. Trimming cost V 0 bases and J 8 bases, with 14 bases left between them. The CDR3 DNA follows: TGTGCCAGCAGTTACTCGGGACTAGGGGGCGATGAGCAGTTCTTC. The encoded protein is CASSYSGLGGDEQFF.

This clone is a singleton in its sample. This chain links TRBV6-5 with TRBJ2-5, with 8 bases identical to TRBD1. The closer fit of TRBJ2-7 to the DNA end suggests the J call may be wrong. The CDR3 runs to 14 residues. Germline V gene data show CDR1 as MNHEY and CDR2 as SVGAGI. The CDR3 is CASSPGQGDYEQYF. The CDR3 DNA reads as TGTGCCAGCAGCCCCGGACAGGGCGACTACGAGCAGTACTTC.

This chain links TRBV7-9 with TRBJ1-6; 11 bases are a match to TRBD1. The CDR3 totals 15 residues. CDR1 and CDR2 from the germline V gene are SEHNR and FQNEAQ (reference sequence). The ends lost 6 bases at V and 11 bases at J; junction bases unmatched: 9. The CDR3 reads CASSSSGTGGPPLHF. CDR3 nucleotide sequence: TGTGCCAGCAGTTCTTCCGGGACAGGGGGACCACCCCTCCACTTT.

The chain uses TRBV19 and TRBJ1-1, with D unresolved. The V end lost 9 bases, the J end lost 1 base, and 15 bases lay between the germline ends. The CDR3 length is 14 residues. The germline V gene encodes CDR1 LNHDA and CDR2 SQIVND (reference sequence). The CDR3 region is CASRRGEGNTEAFF. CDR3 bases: TGTGCCAGCAGGCGCGGGGAGGGGAACACTGAAGCTTTCTTT.

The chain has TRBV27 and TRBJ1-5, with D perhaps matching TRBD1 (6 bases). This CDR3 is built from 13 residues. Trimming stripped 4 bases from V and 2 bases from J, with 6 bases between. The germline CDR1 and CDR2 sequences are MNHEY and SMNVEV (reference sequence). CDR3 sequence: CASSYRGNQPQHF. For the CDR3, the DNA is TGTGCCAGCAGTTACAGGGGCAATCAGCCCCAGCATTTT.

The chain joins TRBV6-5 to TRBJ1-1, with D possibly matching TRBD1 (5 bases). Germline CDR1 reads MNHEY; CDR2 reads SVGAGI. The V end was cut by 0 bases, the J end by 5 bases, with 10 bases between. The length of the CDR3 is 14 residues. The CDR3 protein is CASSYSGGVTEAFF. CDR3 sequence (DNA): TGTGCCAGCAGTTACTCGGGGGGGGTAACTGAAGCTTTCTTT.

DNA of the CDR3: TGTGCCTGGAGCGCCAGGACAGGGCTTACAGATACGCAGTATTTT. Its protein product is CAWSARTGLTDTQYF. The chain links TRBV30 to TRBJ2-3, with TRBD1 matching 8 bases. The ends lost 3 bases at V and 3 bases at J; junction bases unmatched: 8. The CDR3 sequence is 15 residues long. CDR1 GTSNPN and CDR2 SVGIG come from the germline V gene (reference sequence).

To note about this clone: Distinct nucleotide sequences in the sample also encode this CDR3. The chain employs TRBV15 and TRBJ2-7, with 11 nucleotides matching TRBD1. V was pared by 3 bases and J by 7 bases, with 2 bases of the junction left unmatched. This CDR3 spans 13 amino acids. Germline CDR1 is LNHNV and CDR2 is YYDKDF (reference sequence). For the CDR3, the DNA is TGTGCCACCAGCAGGGACAGGGGGCGGGAGCAGTACTTC. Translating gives CATSRDRGREQYF.

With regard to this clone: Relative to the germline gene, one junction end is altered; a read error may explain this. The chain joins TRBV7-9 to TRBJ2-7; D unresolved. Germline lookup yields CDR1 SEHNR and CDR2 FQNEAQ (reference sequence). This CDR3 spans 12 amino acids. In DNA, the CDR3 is TGTTCCAGCAGCTTAAGCGTTCACGAGCAGTACTTC. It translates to CSSSLSVHEQYF.

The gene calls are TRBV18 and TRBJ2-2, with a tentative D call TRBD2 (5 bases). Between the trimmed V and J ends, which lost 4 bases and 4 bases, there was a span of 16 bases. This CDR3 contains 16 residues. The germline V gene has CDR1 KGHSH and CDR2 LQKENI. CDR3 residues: CASSLNPGGPTGELFF. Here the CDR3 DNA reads TGTGCCAGCTCACTCAACCCCGGAGGACCCACCGGGGAGCTGTTTTTT.

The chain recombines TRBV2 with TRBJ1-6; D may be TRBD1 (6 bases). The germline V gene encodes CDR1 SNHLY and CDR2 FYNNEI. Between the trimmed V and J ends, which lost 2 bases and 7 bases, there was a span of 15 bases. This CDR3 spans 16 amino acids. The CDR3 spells CASSERQGSMNSPLHF. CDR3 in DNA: TGTGCCAGCAGTGAACGGCAGGGGAGTATGAATTCACCCCTCCACTTT.

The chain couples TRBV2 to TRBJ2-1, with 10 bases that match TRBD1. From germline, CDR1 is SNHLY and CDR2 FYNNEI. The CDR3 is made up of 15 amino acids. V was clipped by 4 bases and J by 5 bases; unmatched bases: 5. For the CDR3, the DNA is TGTGCCAGCAGTGTTTGGGACAGGGGTGACAATGAGCAGTTCTTC. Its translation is CASSVWDRGDNEQFF.

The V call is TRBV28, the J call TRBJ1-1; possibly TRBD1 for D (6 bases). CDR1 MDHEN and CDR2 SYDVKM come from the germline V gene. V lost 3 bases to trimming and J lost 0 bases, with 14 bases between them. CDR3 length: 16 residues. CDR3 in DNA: TGTGCCAGCAGTTTGGGCAGGGGTGGGTTGAACACTGAAGCTTTCTTT. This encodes CASSLGRGGLNTEAFF.

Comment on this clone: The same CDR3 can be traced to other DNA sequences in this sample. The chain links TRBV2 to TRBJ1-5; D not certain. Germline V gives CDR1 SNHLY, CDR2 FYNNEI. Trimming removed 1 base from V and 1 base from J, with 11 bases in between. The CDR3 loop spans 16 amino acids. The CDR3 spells CASSEGGRRSNQPQHF. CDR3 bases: TGTGCCAGCAGTGAAGGTGGCCGGCGGAGCAATCAGCCCCAGCATTTT.

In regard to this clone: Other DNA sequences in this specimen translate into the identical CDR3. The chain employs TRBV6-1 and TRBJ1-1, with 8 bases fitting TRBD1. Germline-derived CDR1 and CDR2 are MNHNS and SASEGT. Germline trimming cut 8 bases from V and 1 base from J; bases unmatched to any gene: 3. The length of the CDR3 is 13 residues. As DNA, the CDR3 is TGTGCCAGCGGACAGGGAAGGAACACTGAAGCTTTCTTT. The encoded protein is CASGQGRNTEAFF.

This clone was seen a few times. CDR3 region: CASSEGGPSTYEQYF. CDR3 nucleotides: TGTGCCAGCAGTGAAGGAGGTCCCTCAACCTACGAGCAGTACTTC. The rearrangement uses TRBV6-1 and TRBJ2-7; D is ambiguous. The germline V gene encodes CDR1 MNHNS and CDR2 SASEGT. Deletions cut 1 base from V and 2 bases from J, with 12 bases between. CDR3 length: 15 amino acids.

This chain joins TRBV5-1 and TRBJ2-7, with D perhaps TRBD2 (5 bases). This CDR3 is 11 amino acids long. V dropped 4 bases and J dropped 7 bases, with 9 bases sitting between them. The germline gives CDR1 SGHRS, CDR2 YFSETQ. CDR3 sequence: CASSGRGEQYF. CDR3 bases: TGCGCCAGCAGCGGTCGGGGTGAGCAGTACTTC.

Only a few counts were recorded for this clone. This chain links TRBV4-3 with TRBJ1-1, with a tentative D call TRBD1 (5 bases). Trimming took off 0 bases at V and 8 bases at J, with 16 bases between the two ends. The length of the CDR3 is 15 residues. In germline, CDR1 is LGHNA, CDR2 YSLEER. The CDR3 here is CASSQDRSGRVEAFF. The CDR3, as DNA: TGCGCCAGCAGCCAAGATCGGTCAGGGCGTGTAGAAGCTTTCTTT.

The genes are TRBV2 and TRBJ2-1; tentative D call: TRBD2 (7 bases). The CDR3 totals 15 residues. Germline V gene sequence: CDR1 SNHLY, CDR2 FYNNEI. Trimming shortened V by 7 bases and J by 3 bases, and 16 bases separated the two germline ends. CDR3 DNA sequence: TGTGCCAGCACCCAAGGGGGGGTTGACTACAATGAGCAGTTCTTC. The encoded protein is CASTQGGVDYNEQFF. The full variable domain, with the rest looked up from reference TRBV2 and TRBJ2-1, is EPEVTQTPSHQVTQMGQEVILRCVPISNHLYFYWYRQILGQKVEFLVSFYNNEISEKSEIFDDQFSVERPDGSNFTLKIRSTKLEDSAMYFCASTQGGVDYNEQFFGPGTRLTVL.

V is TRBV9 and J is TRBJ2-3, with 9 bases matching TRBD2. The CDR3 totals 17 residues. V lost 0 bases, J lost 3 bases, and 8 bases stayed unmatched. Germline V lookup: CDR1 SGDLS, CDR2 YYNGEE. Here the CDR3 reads CASSVGASGEGTDTQYF. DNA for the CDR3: TGTGCCAGCAGCGTAGGGGCTAGCGGGGAGGGGACAGATACGCAGTATTTT. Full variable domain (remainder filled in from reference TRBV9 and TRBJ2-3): DSGVTQTPKHLITATGQRVTLRCSPRSGDLSVYWYQQSLDQGLQFLIQYYNGEERAKGNILERFSAQQFPDLHSELNLSSLELGDSALYFCASSVGASGEGTDTQYFGPGTRLTVL.

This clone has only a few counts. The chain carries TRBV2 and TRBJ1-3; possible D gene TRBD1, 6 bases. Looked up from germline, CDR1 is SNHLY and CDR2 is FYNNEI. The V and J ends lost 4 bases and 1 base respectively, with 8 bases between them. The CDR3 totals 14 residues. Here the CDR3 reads CASSGQVSGNTIYF. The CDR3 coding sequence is TGTGCCAGCAGTGGACAGGTATCTGGAAACACCATATATTTT.

This CDR3 reads CASSISQLLPQHF. The CDR3 DNA reads as TGTGCCAGTAGTATCTCACAGCTCCTGCCCCAGCATTTT. J is TRBJ1-5 and V is TRBV19; D remains unclear. The germline V gene encodes CDR1 LNHDA and CDR2 SQIVND (reference sequence). V lost 3 bases and J lost 9, with 12 bases in between. The CDR3 runs 13 residues.

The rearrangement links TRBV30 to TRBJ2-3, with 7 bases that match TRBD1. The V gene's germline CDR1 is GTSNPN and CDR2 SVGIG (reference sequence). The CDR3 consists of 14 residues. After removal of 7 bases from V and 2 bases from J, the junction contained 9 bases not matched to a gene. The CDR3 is CASDRAGSTDTQYF. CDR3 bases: TGTGCCTCAGACAGGGCAGGGTCCACAGATACGCAGTATTTT.